Included here is one T cell receptor (beta chain) sequence, with context. This sample is part of a study of blood T cell repertoires in COVID-19. The Seattle patients, enrolled during active infection, were followed longitudinally. This CDR3 comprises 14 residues. Germline CDR1 SGHDN, CDR2 FVKESK. V was pared by 5 bases and J by 7 bases, with 17 bases between. Libraries were prepared by immunoSEQ multiplex PCR; TCRdb keeps only in-frame clonotypes and omits some of them. There are about 210,000 clones in the sample; roughly 85% occur only once, and roughly 4.6% lies in the top ten. This sequence joins TRBV14 and TRBJ1-2; D may be TRBD1 (5 bases). The sequenced material came from peripheral blood. The source is a middle-aged man with COVID-19, enrolled during active disease. The CDR3 sequence is CASSTKAGGFGYTF. CDR3 sequence (DNA): TGTGCCAGCAGCACGAAGGCCGGGGGGTTTGGCTACACCTTC.